Listed here are 25 T cell receptor beta chains from one sample, sequenced in a study of CD8 T cells in ankylosing spondylitis. Study observations and caveats: Apparently characteristic of ankylosing spondylitis blood was a TCR beta motif (about 8 highly homologous variants).

TCRdb reprocessed the 5' RACE reads via MiXCR and lists one record per CDR3 protein. The data contain 800,000 to 900,000 distinct CDR3 sequences, 12% of them seen just once; the ten biggest clones take up 0.51%. The antigens of these receptors remain unknown. Sequencing was done on a sample of blood, either unsorted or a sorted T cell fraction (not recorded which). These receptors all come from a male donor with ankylosing spondylitis.

This clonotype was recorded a few times. The chain links TRBV6-2 or TRBV6-3 to TRBJ2-1; 7 nucleotides align to TRBD2. Germline V lookup: CDR1 MNHEY, CDR2 SVGEGT. The CDR3 is 13 amino acids. Unmatched junction bases numbered 6, after V lost 6 bases and J lost 7 bases. The CDR3 sequence is CASRRPGGNEQFF. CDR3 in DNA: TGTGCCAGCAGACGACCGGGGGGAAATGAGCAGTTCTTC.

There are many counts of this clonotype. This rearrangement joins TRBV12-3 or TRBV12-4 to TRBJ2-1; TRBD2 matches 10 bases. This CDR3 is built from 15 residues. V was pared by 5 bases and J by 4 bases, with 5 bases of the junction left unmatched. CDR3: CASSRSGGAYNEQFF. CDR3 nucleotide sequence: TGTGCCAGCAGTCGGAGCGGGGGGGCTTACAATGAGCAGTTCTTC.

The chain is built from TRBV7-2 and TRBJ1-5, with D possibly matching TRBD1 (5 bases). V lost 5 bases to trimming and J lost 6 bases, with 14 bases between them. The CDR3 runs to 14 residues. Germline assignment: CDR1 SGHTA and CDR2 FQGNSA. Here the CDR3 DNA reads TGTGCCAGCAGCCGGACATTTGGGCCTCAGCCCCAGCATTTT. The encoded protein is CASSRTFGPQPQHF.

This clonotype was seen a few times. The chain combines TRBV5-1 with TRBJ1-1; D remains ambiguous. V lost 1 base and J 4 bases, leaving 17 bases between the germline ends. In germline, CDR1 is SGHRS, CDR2 YFSETQ. The CDR3 has 16 amino acids. The CDR3 DNA reads TGCGCCAGCAGCTTGAGTCCGCCCCCCGAGGGCACTGAAGCTTTCTTT. The encoded protein is CASSLSPPPEGTEAFF.

This clonotype appeared a few times. The chain has TRBV4-2 and TRBJ2-7, with TRBD2 matching over 7 bases. V dropped 2 bases and J dropped 4; count of bases not matched to a gene: 8. Germline values: CDR1 LGHNA, CDR2 YNFKEQ. The CDR3 has 15 amino acids. CDR3: CASSQTRLATYEQYF. In DNA, the CDR3 is TGTGCCAGCAGCCAAACCAGACTAGCAACGTACGAGCAGTACTTC.

Many counts were recorded for this clonotype. This chain joins TRBV27 and TRBJ2-1, with TRBD2 matching 12 bases. CDR1 MNHEY and CDR2 SMNVEV come from the germline V gene (reference sequence). CDR3 length: 17 residues. V shed 3 bases and J 10 bases; nucleotides not matched to a gene: 13. The CDR3 DNA is TGTGCCAGCAGTTTGCTAGCGGGAGGGCCTAGGGCTTGGGAGCAGTTCTTC. It encodes CASSLLAGGPRAWEQFF.

V and J are TRBV24-1 and TRBJ2-1; tentative D call: TRBD2 (5 bases). Trimming shortened V by 9 bases and J by 11 bases, and 25 bases separated the two germline ends. The CDR3 is 15 amino acids. CDR1 is KGHDR, CDR2 SFDVKD, per germline. CDR3 nucleotide sequence: TGTGCCACCGAGGAGGCGATTTCCGGCCAGACACAGCAGTTCTTC. It yields the protein CATEEAISGQTQQFF.

This clonotype was counted ten times or more. V gene TRBV29-1 combines with J gene TRBJ2-3; tentative D call: TRBD2 (6 bases). V was cut by 4 bases and J by 3 bases, with 14 bases left in between. Germline CDR1 SQVTM, CDR2 ANQGSEA. The CDR3 covers 14 residues. The CDR3 loop is CSVALRLATDTQYF. The CDR3, as DNA: TGCAGCGTTGCTCTGCGCCTAGCGACAGATACGCAGTATTTT.

In this sample, this clonotype turned up a few times. This sequence joins TRBV20-1 and TRBJ1-2; D ambiguous. This CDR3 region has 12 residues. The V gene lost 7 bases and the J gene lost 4 bases, with 13 bases spanning the gap. Germline V gene sequence: CDR1 DFQATT, CDR2 SNEGSKA (reference sequence). CDR3 DNA: TGCAGTGAGGCGGTTCGGGGCTATGGCTACACCTTC. Translating it yields CSEAVRGYGYTF.

The genes are TRBV29-1 and TRBJ2-5; a possible D gene is TRBD1 (5 bases). The V end was cut by 1 base, the J end by 1 base, with 7 bases between. The germline gives CDR1 SQVTM, CDR2 ANQGSEA. This CDR3 is built from 13 residues. The CDR3 DNA is TGCAGCGTTGAAGCGGACATCCAAGAGACCCAGTACTTC. Residues: CSVEADIQETQYF.

The chain is built from TRBV7-2 and TRBJ1-1, with 9 bases aligning to TRBD1. The CDR3 spans 13 residues. The V gene end was trimmed by 5 bases and the J gene end by 6 bases; junction bases not matched to a gene: 4. Germline assignment: CDR1 SGHTA and CDR2 FQGNSA. The CDR3 protein is CASSVDRGAEAFF. The CDR3 coding sequence is TGTGCCAGCAGCGTCGACAGGGGGGCTGAAGCTTTCTTT. Full variable domain (remainder filled in from reference TRBV7-2 and TRBJ1-1): GAGVSQSPSNKVTEKGKDVELRCDPISGHTALYWYRQSLGQGLEFLIYFQGNSAPDKSGLPSDRFSAERTGGSVSTLTIQRTQQEDSAVYLCASSVDRGAEAFFGQGTRLTVV.

V gene TRBV30 combines with J gene TRBJ2-2; 9 positions agree with TRBD2. This CDR3 contains 16 residues. Germline CDR1 GTSNPN, CDR2 SVGIG (reference sequence). The trim removed 0 bases at V and 5 bases at J, leaving 7 bases unmatched. CDR3 sequence reads: CAWSVRGLALTGELFF. The CDR3 coding sequence is TGTGCCTGGAGTGTACGGGGACTAGCCTTAACCGGGGAGCTGTTTTTT.

This clonotype was recorded a few times. V is TRBV20-1 and J is TRBJ2-7; unclear D gene. V was pared by 5 bases and J by 2 bases, with 16 bases between. CDR1 and CDR2 (germline): DFQATT, SNEGSKA (reference sequence). This CDR3 contains 14 residues. The CDR3 protein is CSAAPLGSPYEQYF. The CDR3, as DNA: TGCAGTGCTGCCCCCCTTGGCAGCCCCTACGAGCAGTACTTC.

This clonotype appeared a few times. The chain recombines TRBV21-1 with TRBJ2-7; TRBD1 is taken as the D call from the table, unchecked against the DNA. TRBV21-1 is described as a pseudogene. The CDR3 length is 16 residues. The CDR3 DNA sequence: TGTGCCAGCAGCGGGCTGATTACCGGGACAAATTACGAGCAGTACTTC. Protein sequence: CASSGLITGTNYEQYF.

This chain connects TRBV14 to TRBJ2-1, with 8 nucleotides matching TRBD1. J lost 4 bases, V lost 4 bases, and 12 bases had no gene match. The CDR3 runs 17 residues. Germline V gene sequence: CDR1 SGHDN, CDR2 FVKESK. CDR3 in DNA: TGTGCCAGCAGCCCCGGGACAGGTGAGAGAACATACAATGAGCAGTTCTTC. Amino acids: CASSPGTGERTYNEQFF.

This clonotype has just a few counts. The chain links TRBV9 to TRBJ2-3; 10 nucleotides line up with TRBD2. V lost 4 bases, J lost 1 base, and 9 bases stayed unmatched. CDR1 SGDLS and CDR2 YYNGEE come from the germline V gene. CDR3 length: 17 amino acids. The CDR3 bases are TGTGCCAGCAGCACAGCGGGAGGGGGAGAGGGCACAGATACGCAGTATTTT. Translation: CASSTAGGGEGTDTQYF.

This clonotype has more than one count but fewer than ten. The CDR3 is CASSPGTSGRVSSYEQYF. As DNA, the CDR3 is TGCGCCAGCAGCCCCGGGACTAGCGGGAGGGTAAGCTCCTACGAGCAGTACTTC. The chain couples TRBV5-1 to TRBJ2-7; 16 bases align to TRBD2. Germline CDR1 reads SGHRS; CDR2 reads YFSETQ. The CDR3 has 18 amino acids. The J segment lost 0 bases and the V segment lost 4 bases, leaving 7 bases of the junction unmatched.

This clonotype was observed a few times. CDR3 region: CASRPQGSSYEQYF. CDR3 nucleotide sequence: TGTGCCAGCCGACCCCAGGGAAGCTCCTACGAGCAGTACTTC. The chain joins TRBV7-2 to TRBJ2-7; tentative D call: TRBD1 (5 bases). The V gene's germline CDR1 is SGHTA and CDR2 FQGNSA. Trimming removed 8 bases at V and 0 bases at J, with 14 bases between. The CDR3 runs 14 residues.

The V gene is TRBV20-1, the J gene TRBJ2-7, with TRBD2 identical over 10 bases. The CDR3 contains 16 residues. CDR1 DFQATT and CDR2 SNEGSKA come from the germline V gene (reference sequence). V shed 0 bases, J shed 2 bases, and the junction held 7 bases outside the gene matches. Here the CDR3 reads CSARDPRTSGTYEQYF. The CDR3 region has the DNA TGCAGTGCTAGAGATCCGAGGACTAGCGGTACCTACGAGCAGTACTTC.

This clonotype showed up many times. CDR3 bases: TGTGCCAGCAGTCCGCGGACGGTTTCCTACGAGCAGTACTTC. It translates to CASSPRTVSYEQYF. The J gene is TRBJ2-7, the V gene TRBV12-3 or TRBV12-4; D not resolved. The CDR3 sequence is 14 residues long. V lost 5 bases and J 1 base, leaving 12 bases between the germline ends.

This clonotype has a handful of counts. The chain uses TRBV11-2 and TRBJ2-1; 12 nucleotides align to TRBD2. Germline V lookup: CDR1 SGHAT, CDR2 FQNNGV. J was trimmed by 4 bases and V by 1 base; bases with no gene match: 11. The CDR3 length is 19 residues. The CDR3 region is CASSLVRLAGGYFYNEQFF. The DNA of the CDR3 is TGTGCCAGCAGCTTAGTTAGGCTAGCGGGAGGGTACTTTTACAATGAGCAGTTCTTC.

To note about this clonotype: A much larger clonotype is one base distant, so this may be a read error. The J gene is TRBJ2-7, the V gene TRBV12-3 or TRBV12-4; D uncertain. This CDR3 region has 13 residues. This CDR3 is CASRPQSSYEQSF. The CDR3 DNA sequence: TGTGCCAGCAGACCACAGAGCTCCTACGAGCAGTCCTTC.

This chain links TRBV30 with TRBJ1-1, with D maybe TRBD1 (5 bases). There are 11 residues in the CDR3. The germline gives CDR1 GTSNPN, CDR2 SVGIG (reference sequence). Trimming stripped 1 base from V and 7 bases from J, with 7 bases between. The CDR3 spells CAWSAQGEAFF. The CDR3 DNA reads TGTGCCTGGAGTGCGCAGGGTGAAGCTTTCTTT. Looking up the rest from reference TRBV30 and TRBJ1-1 gives the full variable domain: SQTIHQWPATLVQPVGSPLSLECTVEGTSNPNLYWYRQAAGRGLQLLFYSVGIGQISSEVPQNLSASRPQDRQFILSSKKLLLSDSGFYLCAWSAQGEAFFGQGTRLTVV.

The CDR3 here is CASSLNRIGNYGYTF. The CDR3 nucleotides are TGTGCCAGCAGTCTAAACCGGATAGGTAACTATGGCTACACCTTC. The chain is built from TRBV12-3 or TRBV12-4 and TRBJ1-2; D ambiguous. Trimming stripped 5 bases from V and 1 base from J, with 14 bases between. The CDR3 consists of 15 residues.

This clonotype occurred a few times. This chain uses TRBV20-1 with TRBJ2-4, with D possibly matching TRBD2 (6 bases). This CDR3 is built from 13 residues. Trimming removed 6 bases at V and 15 bases at J, with 24 bases between. Germline V gene data show CDR1 as DFQATT and CDR2 as SNEGSKA (reference sequence). This chain's CDR3 is CSARRGYLGIPYF. The CDR3 DNA is TGCAGTGCCAGGAGGGGCTACCTAGGGATACCGTACTTC.